This is a list of T cell receptor beta chains from one sample in a study of response to subunit inactivated influenza vaccine. TCRdb independently ran MiXCR on the RT-PCR reads; one entry per CDR3 protein. Among about 540,000 distinct CDR3 sequences listed, around 21% were seen once. These same records also appear under a second study, on T cells expressing NK-cell markers.

This specimen was CD4+ T cells sorted from PBMCs, taken approximately 12 days after vaccination. The origin of the receptors is a man aged 45-60 years who received an inactivated influenza vaccine. Both conserved end residues are part of each CDR3. Each record gives: CDR3 protein, CDR3 DNA, D gene, V gene, clone size, J gene. A D gene is named only where the DNA matches it firmly. Clone size is not always given. Where it is, it says once, few, many or a class for expanded clones.

CASSSRLAGGSDTQYF TGTGCCAGCAGTTCCAGACTAGCGGGGGGGTCGGATACGCAGTATTTT TRBD2 TRBV12-3/TRBV12-4 - TRBJ2-3
CASSYGTGVETQYF TGTGCCAGCTCCTATGGGACAGGGGTAGAGACCCAGTACTTC TRBD1 TRBV6-1 - TRBJ2-5
CASSLDRYSNYGYTF TGTGCCAGCAGCTTAGATCGGTACAGTAACTATGGCTACACCTTC - TRBV7-8 few TRBJ1-2
CASSLLRTASGTDTQYF TGTGCCAGCAGCCTATTAAGGACGGCTTCGGGGACAGATACGCAGTATTTT - TRBV3-1 few TRBJ2-3
CASSSDWTGGTYEQYF TGTGCCAGCAGCTCCGATTGGACAGGGGGGACCTACGAGCAGTACTTC TRBD1 TRBV7-2 - TRBJ2-7
CSARGEGLIANTGELFF TGCAGTGCTAGAGGGGAGGGACTCATCGCGAACACCGGGGAGCTGTTTTTT TRBD2 TRBV20-1 - TRBJ2-2
CASSAFTGGKNIQYF TGTGCCAGCAGTGCTTTTACAGGGGGCAAAAACATTCAGTACTTC TRBD1 TRBV6-1 - TRBJ2-4
CASSQEGRVGYGYTF TGCGCCAGCAGCCAAGAGGGGAGGGTGGGCTATGGCTACACCTTC - TRBV4-3 - TRBJ1-2
CASKVSGPRTDRNEQFF TGCGCCAGCAAAGTCTCGGGACCCAGAACTGACCGCAATGAGCAGTTCTTC - TRBV4-1 few TRBJ2-1
CASSFNLAWGTDTQYF TGTGCCAGCAGTTTCAATCTAGCTTGGGGAACAGATACGCAGTATTTT - TRBV12-3/TRBV12-4 few TRBJ2-3
CATSRDKGTGSYEQYF TGTGCCACCAGCAGAGATAAAGGGACGGGCTCCTACGAGCAGTACTTC - TRBV15 few TRBJ2-7
CASSYSGGGGYTF TGTGCCAGCAGTTACTCGGGAGGCGGAGGCTACACCTTC - TRBV6-5 few TRBJ1-2
CASSLVPGLRQAGTTEAFF TGTGCCAGCAGCTTAGTGCCGGGACTCAGACAGGCGGGGACCACTGAAGCTTTCTTT - TRBV7-2 few TRBJ1-1
CASSQLPSEIVEQYF TGTGCCAGCAGCCAACTACCCTCCGAGATTGTCGAGCAGTACTTC - TRBV4-2 - TRBJ2-7
CATSRGHRKEQFF TGTGCCACCAGCAGGGGACACCGCAAGGAGCAGTTCTTC - TRBV15 - TRBJ2-1
CSAKTGHLNTEAFF TGCAGTGCTAAAACGGGACACTTGAACACTGAAGCTTTCTTT - TRBV20-1 - TRBJ1-1
CSARTITDTQYF TGCAGTGCTAGGACTATCACAGATACGCAGTATTTT - TRBV20-1 few TRBJ2-3
CASTGGGYQPQHF TGTGCCAGCACCGGGGGGGGTTATCAGCCCCAGCATTTT - TRBV12-3/TRBV12-4 few TRBJ1-5
CASSLRVSNTEAFF TGTGCCAGCAGCTTAAGGGTCTCGAACACTGAAGCTTTCTTT - TRBV7-2 few TRBJ1-1
CASSPPTRDYEQYF TGTGCCAGCTCACCACCGACGAGGGACTACGAGCAGTACTTC - TRBV18 few TRBJ2-7
CASSQGPPNEQFF TGTGCCAGCAGCCAGGGACCCCCCAATGAGCAGTTCTTC - TRBV12-3/TRBV12-4 few TRBJ2-1
CASSRSAVPWREQFF TGTGCCAGCAGTCGCAGTGCGGTCCCCTGGCGGGAGCAGTTCTTC - TRBV27 few TRBJ2-1
CASSSAPGIREKLFF TGTGCCAGCAGTTCCGCGCCAGGGATTCGGGAAAAACTGTTTTTT - TRBV27 - TRBJ1-4
CASTITSGPYNEQFF TGTGCCAGCACCATCACTAGCGGACCTTACAATGAGCAGTTCTTC TRBD2 TRBV28 few TRBJ2-1
CASSQDSGTLFEQYF TGTGCCAGCAGCCAAGACTCCGGGACACTCTTCGAGCAGTACTTC - TRBV4-1 - TRBJ2-7
CASSDTGEWETQYF TGTGCCAGCAGTGACACAGGGGAGTGGGAGACCCAGTACTTC TRBD1 TRBV25-1 few TRBJ2-5
CASSPHPGMNTEAFF TGTGCCAGCAGCCCGCACCCGGGGATGAACACTGAAGCTTTCTTT - TRBV5-5 - TRBJ1-1
CASSVGTGDETQYF TGTGCCAGCAGCGTAGGGACAGGGGACGAGACCCAGTACTTC TRBD1 TRBV9 - TRBJ2-5
CASSPPGTQETQYF TGTGCCAGCTCACCACCTGGTACCCAAGAGACCCAGTACTTC - TRBV18 - TRBJ2-5
CSVAGRVGGEQFF TGCAGCGTTGCCGGCAGGGTAGGCGGTGAGCAGTTCTTC - TRBV29-1 - TRBJ2-1
CAISSTGQGSSYEQYF TGTGCCATCAGTTCGACCGGACAGGGGAGCTCCTACGAGCAGTACTTC TRBD1 TRBV10-3 - TRBJ2-7
CASSEGAGIGADTQYF TGTGCCAGCAGCGAGGGAGCAGGGATTGGAGCAGATACGCAGTATTTT - TRBV9 few TRBJ2-3
CASSQDTRSYTGELFF TGTGCCAGCAGCCAAGATACCAGATCTTACACCGGGGAGCTGTTTTTT - TRBV3-1 few TRBJ2-2
CASSQDPSGLAKNIQYF TGCGCCAGCAGCCAAGATCCTAGCGGTTTAGCCAAAAACATTCAGTACTTC TRBD2 TRBV4-3 few TRBJ2-4
CASTRTETSSYNSPLHF TGTGCCAGCACACGGACTGAGACAAGCTCCTATAATTCACCCCTCCACTTT - TRBV6-1 - TRBJ1-6
CSVGRNRQNTEAFF TGCAGCGTTGGGCGGAACAGGCAGAACACTGAAGCTTTCTTT - TRBV29-1 few TRBJ1-1
CASSLGRLAGSTDTQYF TGTGCCAGCAGCTTAGGACGCCTAGCGGGGAGCACAGATACGCAGTATTTT TRBD2 TRBV7-6 - TRBJ2-3